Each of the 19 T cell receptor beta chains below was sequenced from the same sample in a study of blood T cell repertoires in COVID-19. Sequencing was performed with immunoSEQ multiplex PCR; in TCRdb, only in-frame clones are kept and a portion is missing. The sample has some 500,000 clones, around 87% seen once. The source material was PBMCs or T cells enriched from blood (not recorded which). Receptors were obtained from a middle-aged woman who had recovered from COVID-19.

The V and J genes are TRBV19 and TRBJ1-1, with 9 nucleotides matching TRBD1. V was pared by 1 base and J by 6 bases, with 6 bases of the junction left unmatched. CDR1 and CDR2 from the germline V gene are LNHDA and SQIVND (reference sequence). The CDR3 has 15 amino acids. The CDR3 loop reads CASSIVSGQGPEAFF. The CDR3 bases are TGTGCCAGTAGTATAGTTTCGGGACAGGGCCCTGAAGCTTTCTTT. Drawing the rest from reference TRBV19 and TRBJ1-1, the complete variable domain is DGGITQSPKYLFRKEGQNVTLSCEQNLNHDAMYWYRQDPGQGLRLIYYSQIVNDFQKGDIAEGYSVSREKKESFPLTVTSAQKNPTAFYLCASSIVSGQGPEAFFGQGTRLTVV.

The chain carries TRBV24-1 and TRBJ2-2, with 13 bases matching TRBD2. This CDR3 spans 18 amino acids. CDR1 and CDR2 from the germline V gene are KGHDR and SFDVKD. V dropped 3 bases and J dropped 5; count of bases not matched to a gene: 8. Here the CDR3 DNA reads TGTGCCACCAGTGATGCTACCGGGACTAGCGGGGCAACCGGGGAGCTGTTTTTT. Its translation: CATSDATGTSGATGELFF.

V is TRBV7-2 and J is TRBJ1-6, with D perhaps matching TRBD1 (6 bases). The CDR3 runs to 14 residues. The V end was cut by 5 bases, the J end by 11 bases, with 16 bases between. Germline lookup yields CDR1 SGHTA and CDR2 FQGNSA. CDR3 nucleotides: TGTGCCAGCAGCCCGGGGACACTCGGTACACCCCTCCACTTT. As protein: CASSPGTLGTPLHF.

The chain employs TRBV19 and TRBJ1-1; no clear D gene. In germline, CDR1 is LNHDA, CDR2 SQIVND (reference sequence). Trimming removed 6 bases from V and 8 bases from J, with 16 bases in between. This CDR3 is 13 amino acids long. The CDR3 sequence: CASSPVGWREAFF. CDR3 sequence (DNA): TGTGCCAGTAGCCCAGTGGGGTGGAGGGAAGCTTTCTTT.

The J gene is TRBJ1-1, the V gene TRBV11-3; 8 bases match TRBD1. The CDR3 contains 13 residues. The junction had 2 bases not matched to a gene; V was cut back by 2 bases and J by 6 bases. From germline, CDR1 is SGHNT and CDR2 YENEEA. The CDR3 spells CASSLSGGSEAFF. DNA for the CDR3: TGTGCCAGCAGCTTATCAGGGGGCTCTGAAGCTTTCTTT.

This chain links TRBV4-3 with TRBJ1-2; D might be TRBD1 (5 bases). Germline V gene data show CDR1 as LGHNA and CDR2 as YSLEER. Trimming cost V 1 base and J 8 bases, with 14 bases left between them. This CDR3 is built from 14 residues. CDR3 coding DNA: TGCGCCAGCAGCCAAGTGGCCAGGGATGCCGGCTACACCTTC. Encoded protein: CASSQVARDAGYTF.

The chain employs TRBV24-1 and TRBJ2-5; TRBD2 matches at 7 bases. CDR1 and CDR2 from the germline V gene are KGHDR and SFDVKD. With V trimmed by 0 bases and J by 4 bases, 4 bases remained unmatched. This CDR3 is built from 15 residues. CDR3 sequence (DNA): TGTGCCACCAGTGATTTGCAAGGCGGGAGAGAGACCCAGTACTTC. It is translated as CATSDLQGGRETQYF.

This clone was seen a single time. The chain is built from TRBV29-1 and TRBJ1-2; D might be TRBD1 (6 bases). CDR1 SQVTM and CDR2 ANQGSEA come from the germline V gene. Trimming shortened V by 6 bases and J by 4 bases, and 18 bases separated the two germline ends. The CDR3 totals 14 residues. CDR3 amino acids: CSVVLQGPVYGYTF. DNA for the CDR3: TGCAGCGTCGTACTACAGGGTCCCGTCTATGGCTACACCTTC.

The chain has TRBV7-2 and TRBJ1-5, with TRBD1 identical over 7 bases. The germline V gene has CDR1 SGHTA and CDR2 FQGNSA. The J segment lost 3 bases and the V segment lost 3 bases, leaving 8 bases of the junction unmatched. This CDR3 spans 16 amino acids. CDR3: CASSLRGTGVNQPQHF. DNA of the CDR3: TGTGCCAGCAGCTTGAGGGGCACAGGGGTCAATCAGCCCCAGCATTTT.

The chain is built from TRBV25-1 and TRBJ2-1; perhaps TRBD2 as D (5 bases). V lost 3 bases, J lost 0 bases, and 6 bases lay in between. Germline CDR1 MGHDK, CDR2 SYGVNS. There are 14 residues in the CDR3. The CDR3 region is CASSERVSYNEQFF. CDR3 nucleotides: TGTGCCAGCAGTGAGCGGGTCTCCTACAATGAGCAGTTCTTC.

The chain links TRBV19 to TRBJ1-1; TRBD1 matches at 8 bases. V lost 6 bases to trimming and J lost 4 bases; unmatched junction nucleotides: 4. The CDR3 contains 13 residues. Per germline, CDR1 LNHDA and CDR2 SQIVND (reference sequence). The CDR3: CASRPRGLTEAFF. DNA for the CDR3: TGTGCCAGTAGGCCCAGGGGGCTCACTGAAGCTTTCTTT.

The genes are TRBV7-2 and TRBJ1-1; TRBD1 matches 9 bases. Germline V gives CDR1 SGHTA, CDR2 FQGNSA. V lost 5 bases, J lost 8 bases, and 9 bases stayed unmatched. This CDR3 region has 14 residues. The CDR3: CASSPAQGAWEAFF. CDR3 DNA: TGTGCCAGCAGCCCAGCACAGGGGGCGTGGGAAGCTTTCTTT. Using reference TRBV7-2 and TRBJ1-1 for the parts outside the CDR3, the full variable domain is GAGVSQSPSNKVTEKGKDVELRCDPISGHTALYWYRQSLGQGLEFLIYFQGNSAPDKSGLPSDRFSAERTGGSVSTLTIQRTQQEDSAVYLCASSPAQGAWEAFFGQGTRLTVV.

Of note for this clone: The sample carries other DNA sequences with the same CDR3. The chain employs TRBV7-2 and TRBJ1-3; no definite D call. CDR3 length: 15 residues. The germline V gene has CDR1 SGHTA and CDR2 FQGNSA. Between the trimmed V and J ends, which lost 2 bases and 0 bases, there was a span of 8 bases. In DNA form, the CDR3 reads TGTGCCAGCAGCTTATTAGTATCCTCTGGAAACACCATATATTTT. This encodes CASSLLVSSGNTIYF.

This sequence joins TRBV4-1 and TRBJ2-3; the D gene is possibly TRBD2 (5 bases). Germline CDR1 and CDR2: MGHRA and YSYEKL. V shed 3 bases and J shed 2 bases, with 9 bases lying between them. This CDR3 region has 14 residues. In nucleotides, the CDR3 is TGCGCCAGCAGCCATCTGAGGGCCACAGATACGCAGTATTTT. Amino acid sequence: CASSHLRATDTQYF.

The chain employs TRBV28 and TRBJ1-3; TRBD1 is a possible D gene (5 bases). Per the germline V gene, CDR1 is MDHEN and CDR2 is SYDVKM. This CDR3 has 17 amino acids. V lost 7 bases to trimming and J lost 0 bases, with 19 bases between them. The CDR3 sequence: CASTIGGGFYSGNTIYF. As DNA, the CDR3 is TGTGCCAGCACCATCGGGGGGGGTTTCTACTCTGGAAACACCATATATTTT. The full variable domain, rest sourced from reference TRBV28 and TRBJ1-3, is DVKVTQSSRYLVKRTGEKVFLECVQDMDHENMFWYRQDPGLGLRLIYFSYDVKMKEKGDIPEGYSVSREKKERFSLILESASTNQTSMYLCASTIGGGFYSGNTIYFGEGSWLTVV.

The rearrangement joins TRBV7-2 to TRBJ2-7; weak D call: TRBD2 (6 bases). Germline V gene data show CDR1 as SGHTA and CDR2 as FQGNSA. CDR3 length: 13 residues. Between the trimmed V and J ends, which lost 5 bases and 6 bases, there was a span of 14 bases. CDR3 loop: CASSTTSSAEQYF. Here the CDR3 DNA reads TGTGCCAGCAGCACGACTAGTTCCGCCGAGCAGTACTTC.

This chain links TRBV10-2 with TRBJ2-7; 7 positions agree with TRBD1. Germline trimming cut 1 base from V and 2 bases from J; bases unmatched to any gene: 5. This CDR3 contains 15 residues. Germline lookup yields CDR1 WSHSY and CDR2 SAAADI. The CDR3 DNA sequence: TGCGCCAGCAGTGAGTTTAAGGGACAGCCCTACGAGCAGTACTTC. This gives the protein CASSEFKGQPYEQYF.

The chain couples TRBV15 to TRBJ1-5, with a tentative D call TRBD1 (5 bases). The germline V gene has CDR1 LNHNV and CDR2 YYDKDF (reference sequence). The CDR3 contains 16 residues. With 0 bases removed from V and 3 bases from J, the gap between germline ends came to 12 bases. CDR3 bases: TGTGCCACCAGCAGAGATCTCTCAGGGAACAATCAGCCCCAGCATTTT. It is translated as CATSRDLSGNNQPQHF.

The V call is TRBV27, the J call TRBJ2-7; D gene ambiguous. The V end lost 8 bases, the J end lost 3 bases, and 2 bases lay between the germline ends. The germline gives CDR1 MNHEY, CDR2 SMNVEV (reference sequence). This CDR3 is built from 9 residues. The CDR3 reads CASLYEQYF. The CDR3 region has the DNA TGTGCCAGCCTCTACGAGCAGTACTTC.